This TCR beta chain was retrieved from a study of vaccination and CD4 T cells after COVID-19. For the study at large: Convalescent donors were composed of six males and four females, of whom two were Hispanic.

Specified treatment: roughly 10-day PBMC culture with coronavirus spike peptide pools or control peptides (ViraFEST assay). Peptide pool stimulation in ViraFEST expanded antigen-specific T cells, whose TCRs were then sequenced. The CDR3 runs to 14 residues. Trimming cost V 0 bases and J 4 bases, with 9 bases left between them. Germline loops: CDR1 SGHDN, CDR2 FVKESK. As for this clonotype: Its antigen is as yet unknown.

Sequenced with the Oncomine TCR Beta short-read assay was DNA taken from cultured CD4+ T cells. A single record per CDR3 protein comes from TCRdb applying MiXCR to the PCR reads. The sample carries roughly 8,300 distinct CDR3 sequences, 61% recorded once. The clonotype originates from a human donor with COVID-19. The material was cultured CD4+ T cells from blood, obtained after SARS-CoV-2 vaccination. The chain employs TRBV14 and TRBJ1-1, with D perhaps TRBD1 (5 bases). The CDR3 nucleotides are TGTGCCAGCAGCCAAGAGGGGCTTTCCACTGAAGCTTTCTTT. Amino acid sequence: CASSQEGLSTEAFF.